These 2 T cell receptor beta chains were sequenced from one sample in a study of OX40 agonist ivuxolimab in advanced cancers. The data were produced by immunoSEQ multiplex PCR, yet TCRdb's version contains in-frame clones alone and is incomplete. Among over 55,000 clones listed, more than 80% were seen once. The starting material was CD4+ or CD8+ T cells sorted from blood, obtained in a trial of the OX40 agonist ivuxolimab. The receptors were sampled from an adult with an advanced solid tumor such as melanoma, head and neck, liver or kidney cancer.

This sequence joins TRBV7-2 and TRBJ1-3; D uncertain. The CDR3 has 13 residues. V shed 6 bases and J shed 3 bases, with 9 bases lying between them. Germline V gene data show CDR1 as SGHTA and CDR2 as FQGNSA. CDR3 sequence reads: CASRSPGGNTIYF. The DNA for the CDR3 is TGTGCCAGCAGGAGCCCGGGTGGAAACACCATATATTTT.

J is TRBJ2-5 and V is TRBV7-6; D assignment may be TRBD1 or TRBD2 (5 bases each). CDR3 length: 14 residues. Germline CDR1 and CDR2: SGHVS and FNYEAQ. V was shortened by 1 base and J by 5 bases, with 11 bases between the two germline ends. This CDR3 reads CASSLGGRMETQYF. The DNA for the CDR3 is TGTGCCAGCAGCTTAGGGGGGAGAATGGAGACCCAGTACTTC. The full variable domain, rest sourced from reference TRBV7-6 and TRBJ2-5, is GAGVSQSPRYKVTKRGQDVALRCDPISGHVSLYWYRQALGQGPEFLTYFNYEAQQDKSGLPNDRFSAERPEGSISTLTIQRTEQRDSAMYRCASSLGGRMETQYFGPGTRLLVL.